The source of this TCR beta chain is a study of identical twins. TCRdb redid the calling of the 5' RACE reads with MiXCR, one entry per CDR3 protein. The sample lists approximately 620,000 distinct CDR3 sequences, more than 6.5% occurring once. Study outcomes and limitations: In cord blood, abundant beta clonotypes had fewer insertions; memory showed no trend. Alpha sequences that were out-of-frame and twin-shared showed an excess of low generation probability.

Trimming removed 2 bases from V and 3 bases from J; junction bases left unmatched: 6. Germline CDR1 reads SGHAT; CDR2 reads FQNNGV. This CDR3 region has 15 residues. In its sample, this clonotype was seen a few times. What it binds is unknown. These sequences were also reported in another study, on yellow fever vaccine responses in identical twins.

The V gene is TRBV11-2, the J gene TRBJ2-5; 7 bases are a match to TRBD1. The sample taken for sequencing was PBMCs. This sequence was found in a woman under 30 in good health. This CDR3 is CASSLWDSAEETQYF. In nucleotides, the CDR3 is TGTGCCAGCAGCTTATGGGACAGCGCAGAAGAGACCCAGTACTTC.